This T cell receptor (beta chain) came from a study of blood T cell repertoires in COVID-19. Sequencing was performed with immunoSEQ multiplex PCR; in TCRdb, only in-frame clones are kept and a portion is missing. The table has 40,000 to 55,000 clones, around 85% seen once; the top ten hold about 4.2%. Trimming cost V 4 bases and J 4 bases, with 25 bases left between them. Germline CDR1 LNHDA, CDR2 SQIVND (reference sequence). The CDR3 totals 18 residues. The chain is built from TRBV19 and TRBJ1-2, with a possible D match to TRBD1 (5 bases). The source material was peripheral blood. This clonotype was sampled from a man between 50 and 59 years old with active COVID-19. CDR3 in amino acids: CASSTGSRDFLGGYGYTF. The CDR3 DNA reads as TGTGCCAGTAGTACGGGGTCCCGGGACTTCCTGGGCGGCTATGGCTACACCTTC.